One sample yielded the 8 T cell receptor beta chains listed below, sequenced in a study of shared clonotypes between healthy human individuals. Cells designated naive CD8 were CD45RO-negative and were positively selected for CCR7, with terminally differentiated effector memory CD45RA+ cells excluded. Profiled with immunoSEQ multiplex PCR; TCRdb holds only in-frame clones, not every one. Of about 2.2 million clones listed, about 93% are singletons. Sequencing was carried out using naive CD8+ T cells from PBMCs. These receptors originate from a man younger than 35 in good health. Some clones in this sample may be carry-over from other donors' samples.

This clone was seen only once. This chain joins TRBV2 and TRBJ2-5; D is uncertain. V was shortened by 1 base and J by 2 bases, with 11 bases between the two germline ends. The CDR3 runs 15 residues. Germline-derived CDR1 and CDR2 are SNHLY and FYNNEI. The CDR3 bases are TGTGCCAGCAGTGAAGGTTCTCAGACACAAGAGACCCAGTACTTC. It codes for CASSEGSQTQETQYF.

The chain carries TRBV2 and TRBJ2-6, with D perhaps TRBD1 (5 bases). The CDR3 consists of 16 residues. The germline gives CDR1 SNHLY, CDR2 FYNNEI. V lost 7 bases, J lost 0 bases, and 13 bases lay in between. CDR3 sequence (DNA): TGTGCCAGCATGCGACAGACCGACTCTGGGGCCAACGTCCTGACTTTC. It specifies CASMRQTDSGANVLTF.

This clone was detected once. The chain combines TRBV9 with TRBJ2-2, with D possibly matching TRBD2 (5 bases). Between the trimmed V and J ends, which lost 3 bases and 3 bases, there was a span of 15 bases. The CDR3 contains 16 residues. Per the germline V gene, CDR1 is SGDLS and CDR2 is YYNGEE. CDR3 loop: CASSALWELDTGELFF. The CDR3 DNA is TGTGCCAGCAGCGCCCTGTGGGAGTTGGACACCGGGGAGCTGTTTTTT.

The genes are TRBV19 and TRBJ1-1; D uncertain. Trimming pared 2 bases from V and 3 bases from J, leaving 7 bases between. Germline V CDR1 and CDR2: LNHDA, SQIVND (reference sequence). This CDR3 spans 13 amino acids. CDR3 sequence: CASSISLDTEAFF. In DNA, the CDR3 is TGTGCCAGTAGTATAAGTTTGGACACTGAAGCTTTCTTT. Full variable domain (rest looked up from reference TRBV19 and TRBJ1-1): DGGITQSPKYLFRKEGQNVTLSCEQNLNHDAMYWYRQDPGQGLRLIYYSQIVNDFQKGDIAEGYSVSREKKESFPLTVTSAQKNPTAFYLCASSISLDTEAFFGQGTRLTVV.

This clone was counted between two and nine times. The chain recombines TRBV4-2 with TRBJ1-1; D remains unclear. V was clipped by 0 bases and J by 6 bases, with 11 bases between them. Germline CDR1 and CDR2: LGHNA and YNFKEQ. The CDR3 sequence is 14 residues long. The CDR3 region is CASSQDKGNAEAFF. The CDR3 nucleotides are TGTGCCAGCAGCCAAGATAAAGGTAATGCTGAAGCTTTCTTT.

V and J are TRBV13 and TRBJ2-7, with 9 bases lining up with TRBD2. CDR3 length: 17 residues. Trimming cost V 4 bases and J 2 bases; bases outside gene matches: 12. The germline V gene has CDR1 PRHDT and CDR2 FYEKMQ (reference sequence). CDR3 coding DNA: TGTGCCAGCAGCTCCTTCTCGGCGGGAGGGCCGCCCTACGAGCAGTACTTC. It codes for CASSSFSAGGPPYEQYF.

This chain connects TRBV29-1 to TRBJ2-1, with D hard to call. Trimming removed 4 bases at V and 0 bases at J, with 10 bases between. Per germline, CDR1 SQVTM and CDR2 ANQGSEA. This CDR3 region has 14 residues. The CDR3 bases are TGCAGCGTTGTGGGCCGAAGCTCCTACAATGAGCAGTTCTTC. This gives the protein CSVVGRSSYNEQFF.

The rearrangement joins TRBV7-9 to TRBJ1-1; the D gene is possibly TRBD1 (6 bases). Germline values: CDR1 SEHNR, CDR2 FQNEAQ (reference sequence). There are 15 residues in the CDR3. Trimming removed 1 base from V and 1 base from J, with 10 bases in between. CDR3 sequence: CASSLDWGANTEAFF. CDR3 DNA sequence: TGTGCCAGCAGCTTAGATTGGGGGGCGAACACTGAAGCTTTCTTT.